This TCR beta chain derives from a study of response to subunit inactivated influenza vaccine (dated by TCRdb to between 2017 and 2018). Notes on the research overall: To follow how T cells responded to a trivalent subunit inactivated influenza vaccine, the researchers relied on deep quantitative profiling of the T cell receptor repertoire.

The method behind the library was RT-PCR. The instrument given in TCRdb is Illumina HiSeq 2500. TCRdb reran the public reads through fastp at Q25 and MiXCR, keeping productive beta chains. Rows matching on CDR3 protein sequence are summarized as one entry with the most common DNA and genes. This sample gives about 520,000 distinct CDR3 sequences in total; roughly 27% of them show up just once. The top ten clonotypes cover approximately 2% of the sample. This clonotype was seen more than once but under ten times. No antigen is known for it. Base quality data are lacking; no much larger clone is found one base away. The paper as a whole reports these results and caveats: The authors suggested that each seasonal influenza vaccination may recruit only a limited number of new T cells.

The CDR3, from cysteine to phenylalanine, totals 16 residues. The read is trimmed to its CDR3 DNA, 48 bases read in frame from base 1. CDR1 and CDR2 were assigned from the germline V gene as MGHRA and YSYEKL. Trimmed from V: 4 bases; trimmed from J: 5 bases; junction bases lacking a gene match: 12. The starting material was CD4+ T cells sorted from PBMCs, obtained roughly 5 days after vaccination. The clonotype originates from a man aged 50-59 years who received an inactivated influenza vaccine. Donor details come from another sample of the same person, matched by shared clones. Recombination joined TRBV4-1 with TRBJ1-2, and 8 junctional nucleotides match TRBD1. The CDR3 region reads CASSPGGQEFNYGYTF. The nucleotide sequence is given as TGCGCCAGCAGCCCTGGGGGACAGGAGTTTAATTATGGCTACACCTTC.